The 27 T cell receptor beta chains listed next were all sequenced from one sample in a study of cytomegalovirus exposure and HLA in healthy donors. Researchers ran the PCR with 60 Vbeta and 13 Jbeta primers. Repertoires were generated with immunoSEQ multiplex PCR, while TCRdb's copy carries only in-frame clones and drops some. The data show roughly 100,000 clones, approximately 64% seen once. The specimen sequenced was PBMCs. The receptor set was obtained from a woman between 50 and 59 years old in good health and CMV-seronegative.

This clone has only a few counts. The chain recombines TRBV7-9 with TRBJ1-1; maybe TRBD1 (5 bases). Germline V gene sequence: CDR1 SEHNR, CDR2 FQNEAQ (reference sequence). The CDR3 loop spans 15 amino acids. V shed 3 bases and J shed 4 bases, with 15 bases lying between them. CDR3 amino acids: CASSFLGTVGTEAFF. The CDR3 DNA reads as TGTGCCAGCAGCTTTCTCGGGACTGTGGGCACTGAAGCTTTCTTT.

The chain combines TRBV27 with TRBJ2-1; 12 nucleotides agree with TRBD2. This CDR3 has 15 residues. The V gene's germline CDR1 is MNHEY and CDR2 SMNVEV (reference sequence). The V gene end was trimmed by 5 bases and the J gene end by 9 bases; junction bases not matched to a gene: 8. The CDR3 sequence: CASSLIGLAGTEQFF. CDR3 sequence (DNA): TGTGCCAGCAGTCTCATCGGACTAGCGGGAACTGAGCAGTTCTTC.

This clone turned up a few times. The chain is built from TRBV7-7 and TRBJ2-5; tentatively, D is TRBD1 (5 bases). This CDR3 comprises 14 residues. Germline V gene sequence: CDR1 SSHAT, CDR2 FNYEAQ (reference sequence). V shed 2 bases and J shed 1 base, with 8 bases lying between them. CDR3 sequence: CASSLPGLQETQYF. In DNA, the CDR3 is TGTGCCAGCAGCTTACCAGGGCTCCAAGAGACCCAGTACTTC.

This sequence joins TRBV30 and TRBJ1-2, with unresolved D. The V gene lost 0 bases and the J gene lost 8 bases, with 10 bases spanning the gap. The germline CDR1 and CDR2 sequences are GTSNPN and SVGIG (reference sequence). CDR3 length: 12 residues. The CDR3 here is CAWSVAGLGYTF. CDR3 coding DNA: TGTGCCTGGAGTGTGGCTGGGCTCGGCTACACCTTC.

V is TRBV7-8 and J is TRBJ2-2, with 9 bases that match TRBD1. The CDR3 runs 17 residues. Trimming removed 5 bases from V and 8 bases from J; junction bases left unmatched: 15. CDR1 SGHVS and CDR2 FQNEAQ come from the germline V gene. CDR3 sequence reads: CASSKQGAGVRDGELFF. Here the CDR3 DNA reads TGTGCCAGCAGCAAACAGGGGGCTGGAGTAAGGGATGGGGAGCTGTTTTTT. Looking up the rest from reference TRBV7-8 and TRBJ2-2 gives the full variable domain: GAGVSQSPRYKVAKRGQDVALRCDPISGHVSLFWYQQALGQGPEFLTYFQNEAQLDKSGLPSDRFFAERPEGSVSTLKIQRTQQEDSAVYLCASSKQGAGVRDGELFFGEGSRLTVL.

The chain is built from TRBV6-1 and TRBJ1-2, with D possibly matching TRBD1 (5 bases). CDR1 and CDR2 from the germline V gene are MNHNS and SASEGT. Trimming stripped 7 bases from V and 10 bases from J, with 19 bases between. The length of the CDR3 is 13 residues. This chain's CDR3 is CASIPREGSSYTF. The CDR3 DNA reads TGTGCCAGCATTCCCCGGGAGGGGTCCTCCTACACCTTC.

This chain uses TRBV7-9 with TRBJ1-1; no clear D gene. CDR3 size: 15 residues. Germline-derived CDR1 and CDR2 are SEHNR and FQNEAQ (reference sequence). Trimming took 5 bases from V and 5 from J, leaving 18 bases between them. The CDR3 reads CASSVGGTGWTEAFF. The CDR3 DNA follows: TGTGCCAGCAGCGTAGGCGGAACGGGGTGGACTGAAGCTTTCTTT.

The chain has TRBV4-1 and TRBJ1-5; a possible D gene is TRBD1 (6 bases). The CDR3 loop spans 18 amino acids. Germline V gene data show CDR1 as MGHRA and CDR2 as YSYEKL. V was shortened by 0 bases and J by 6 bases, with 21 bases between the two germline ends. The CDR3, as DNA: TGCGCCAGCAGCCAAGATCCGGGGGGGATGGAAGGGGGTCAGCCCCAGCATTTT. It encodes CASSQDPGGMEGGQPQHF.

This clone has a handful of counts. V gene TRBV19 combines with J gene TRBJ2-2; D uncertain. CDR3 length: 14 residues. The V gene lost 6 bases and the J gene lost 4 bases, with 12 bases spanning the gap. CDR1 is LNHDA, CDR2 SQIVND, per germline (reference sequence). The CDR3 bases are TGTGCCAGTAGCTTTACCCCGGGCACCGGGGAGCTGTTTTTT. This translates into CASSFTPGTGELFF.

The chain recombines TRBV7-9 with TRBJ2-3; D not resolved. CDR1 and CDR2 from the germline V gene are SEHNR and FQNEAQ (reference sequence). The V gene lost 2 bases and the J gene lost 2 bases, with 8 bases spanning the gap. The CDR3 contains 14 residues. CDR3 protein: CASSLLGYTDTQYF. CDR3 nucleotides: TGTGCCAGCAGCTTACTAGGCTACACAGATACGCAGTATTTT.

V usage is TRBV7-8 and J usage is TRBJ1-1, with 10 bases matching TRBD1. The V segment lost 0 bases and the J segment 5 bases; nucleotides outside the gene matches: 3. In germline, CDR1 is SGHVS, CDR2 FQNEAQ. The CDR3 runs 15 residues. The DNA for the CDR3 is TGTGCCAGCAGCTTAGCGCTGGGACAGGGGACTGAAGCTTTCTTT. It is translated as CASSLALGQGTEAFF.

This clone was observed a single time. In nucleotides, the CDR3 is TGTGCCAGCAACCTCCAGCGGGCCTCCTACGAGCAGTACTTC. Translation gives CASNLQRASYEQYF. The rearrangement uses TRBV6-1 and TRBJ2-7, with D maybe TRBD2 (6 bases). With 7 bases removed from V and 0 bases from J, the gap between germline ends came to 13 bases. The CDR3 is 14 residues long. Germline CDR1 and CDR2: MNHNS and SASEGT.

The chain couples TRBV14 to TRBJ2-4; D is undetermined. The CDR3 runs 16 residues. Germline CDR1 is SGHDN and CDR2 is FVKESK. V lost 1 base, J lost 2 bases, and 12 bases lay in between. CDR3: CASSQAVRSSKNIQYF. The CDR3 nucleotides read TGTGCCAGCAGCCAAGCGGTCCGGAGCTCCAAAAACATTCAGTACTTC.

The chain uses TRBV29-1 and TRBJ2-7, with 10 nucleotides matching TRBD2. The CDR3 extends over 14 amino acids. The germline V gene has CDR1 SQVTM and CDR2 ANQGSEA. The ends lost 8 bases at V and 0 bases at J; junction bases unmatched: 7. The chain's CDR3 is CSIVAGGSSYEQYF. The CDR3 nucleotides are TGCAGCATAGTAGCGGGAGGAAGCTCCTACGAGCAGTACTTC.

V gene TRBV10-2 combines with J gene TRBJ2-6; possibly TRBD2 for D (6 bases). The V end was cut by 7 bases, the J end by 1 base, with 14 bases between. CDR1 WSHSY and CDR2 SAAADI come from the germline V gene. The CDR3 is 16 residues long. Written as DNA, the CDR3 is TGCGCCAGCACACTTTATGCGGGGTCTGGGGCCAACGTCCTGACTTTC. Translation: CASTLYAGSGANVLTF.

This clone was recorded once. CDR3 loop: CASSPGAGGYNEQFF. The CDR3 coding sequence is TGTGCCAGCAGCCCGGGGGCGGGGGGATACAATGAGCAGTTCTTC. This rearrangement joins TRBV7-9 to TRBJ2-1; 8 bases map to TRBD2. Germline CDR1 and CDR2: SEHNR and FQNEAQ (reference sequence). The CDR3 length is 15 residues. Trimming at V came to 5 bases and at J to 4 bases, leaving 7 bases not matched to a gene.

The V gene is TRBV2, the J gene TRBJ2-1, with 10 bases that match TRBD2. The CDR3 is 17 amino acids. Germline assignment: CDR1 SNHLY and CDR2 FYNNEI. V lost 6 bases and J lost 5; bases outside the gene matches: 13. The CDR3 nucleotides are TGTGCCAGCAGAGTAGCGGGGGGCCTTCTCCTGAACAATGAGCAGTTCTTC. Translated, it gives CASRVAGGLLLNNEQFF.

A remark on this clone: The same CDR3 is also encoded by other DNA sequences in this sample. The V gene is TRBV5-4, the J gene TRBJ2-5; D is perhaps TRBD2 (5 bases). Trimming pared 0 bases from V and 1 base from J, leaving 7 bases between. Per germline, CDR1 SGHNT and CDR2 YYREEE (reference sequence). The CDR3 is 14 amino acids. The CDR3 loop reads CASSLGRAQETQYF. In DNA, the CDR3 is TGTGCCAGCAGCTTGGGGCGGGCCCAAGAGACCCAGTACTTC.

The CDR3 is CASSGQGSRGYTF. The DNA for the CDR3 is TGTGCCAGCAGCGGACAGGGGTCGCGGGGCTACACCTTC. This chain uses TRBV6-1 with TRBJ1-2; 9 nucleotides match TRBD1. Losses at the gene ends were 6 bases for V and 8 bases for J; bases not matched to a gene: 7. The germline CDR1 and CDR2 sequences are MNHNS and SASEGT. This CDR3 contains 13 residues.

This clone has more than one count but fewer than ten. The chain joins TRBV7-2 to TRBJ2-5, with TRBD2 identical over 9 bases. With 3 bases clipped from V and 1 base from J, the junction kept 6 bases outside the gene matches. Germline V gives CDR1 SGHTA, CDR2 FQGNSA. The CDR3 sequence is 16 residues long. Here the CDR3 reads CASSFLSGGRQETQYF. The CDR3 DNA reads as TGTGCCAGCAGCTTCCTGAGCGGGGGGCGCCAAGAGACCCAGTACTTC.

The genes are TRBV2 and TRBJ2-7; tentative D call: TRBD1 (6 bases). V gave up 7 bases and J gave up 7 bases, with 14 bases separating them. This CDR3 contains 12 residues. Germline CDR1 and CDR2: SNHLY and FYNNEI. The CDR3 coding sequence is TGTGCCAGCACACAGGGTATGAGTGAGCAGTACTTC. Protein product: CASTQGMSEQYF.

This clone is a singleton in its sample. This chain links TRBV29-1 with TRBJ2-3; TRBD2 matches 7 bases. Germline V gene lookup returns CDR1 SQVTM and CDR2 ANQGSEA. After removal of 8 bases from V and 1 base from J, the junction contained 3 bases not matched to a gene. CDR3 size: 12 residues. DNA for the CDR3: TGCAGCTACACTAGCGGCACAGATACGCAGTATTTT. This sequence encodes CSYTSGTDTQYF.

The chain links TRBV7-9 to TRBJ1-3, with D unclear. Germline CDR1 SEHNR, CDR2 FQNEAQ (reference sequence). The CDR3 contains 16 residues. Trimming removed 2 bases at V and 0 bases at J, with 11 bases between. The CDR3 nucleotides read TGTGCCAGCAGCTTATCCCAGATTCCCTCTGGAAACACCATATATTTT. It yields the protein CASSLSQIPSGNTIYF.

Details on this clone: This same CDR3 is encoded by further DNA sequences in the sample. The chain carries TRBV5-1 and TRBJ2-1, with TRBD2 matching over 11 bases. Trimming at V came to 0 bases and at J to 7 bases, leaving 3 bases not matched to a gene. CDR1 is SGHRS, CDR2 YFSETQ, per germline. This CDR3 contains 15 residues. CDR3 sequence (DNA): TGCGCCAGCAGCTTGGAACTAGCGGGGGTGAATGAGCAGTTCTTC. This sequence encodes CASSLELAGVNEQFF.

As DNA, the CDR3 is TGCGCCAGCTCTACCTGGACTAGCGGGAGTTGGGGTAGCAATGAGCAGTTCTTC. It yields the protein CASSTWTSGSWGSNEQFF. The chain combines TRBV5-1 with TRBJ2-1, with TRBD2 matching over 13 bases. Germline CDR1 SGHRS, CDR2 YFSETQ. After removal of 7 bases from V and 6 bases from J, the junction contained 16 bases not matched to a gene. The CDR3 sequence is 18 residues long.

This clone turned up a few times. The chain has TRBV6-5 and TRBJ2-5; weak D call: TRBD1 (6 bases). TRBJ2-7 explains the end of the DNA better; the J call may be wrong. Germline CDR1 is MNHEY and CDR2 is SVGAGI. This CDR3 contains 13 residues. CDR3 nucleotide sequence: TGTGCCACCTTGAACAGGGACCGCTACGAGCAGTACTTC. Translating gives CATLNRDRYEQYF.

The CDR3 DNA sequence: TGTGCCAGCTCACCGCTCCCTCAAAGGACAGGGAGGTTGAACACTGAAGCTTTCTTT. Translating gives CASSPLPQRTGRLNTEAFF. The J gene is TRBJ1-1, the V gene TRBV18, with 8 bases matching TRBD1. J gave up 0 bases and V 3 bases, and 15 bases lay outside the gene matches. CDR3 length equals 19 residues. Germline V CDR1 and CDR2: KGHSH, LQKENI.